A single sample gave rise to the 31 T cell receptor beta chains below, sequenced in a study of TIL therapy for anti-PD-1-resistant metastatic lung cancer. The time point denotes: pre-treatment sample, taken before nivolumab and TIL therapy. Sequencing used immunoSEQ v3. Assay: immunoSEQ multiplex PCR; the TCRdb copy retains only in-frame clones and omits some. The profile shows tens of thousands of clones, roughly 84% of them singletons. The sequenced sample was blood, obtained at baseline. These receptors originate from a person between 30 and 80 years old with non-small cell lung cancer.

V is TRBV19 and J is TRBJ2-2; the D call may be TRBD1 or TRBD2 (5 bases each). The V and J ends lost 4 bases and 6 bases respectively, with 21 bases between them. The CDR3 contains 17 residues. The germline V gene has CDR1 LNHDA and CDR2 SQIVND (reference sequence). CDR3 coding DNA: TGTGCCAGTAGTACCTACCGGGACGGAGCAGAGGCCGGGGAGCTGTTTTTT. This sequence encodes CASSTYRDGAEAGELFF.

This chain joins TRBV5-1 and TRBJ1-2, with D unresolved. V was pared by 0 bases and J by 0 bases, with 3 bases between. The CDR3 totals 13 residues. Germline values: CDR1 SGHRS, CDR2 YFSETQ. The CDR3 region is CASSLDANYGYTF. As DNA, the CDR3 is TGCGCCAGCAGCTTGGATGCTAACTATGGCTACACCTTC.

The V and J genes are TRBV5-5 and TRBJ2-7, with D maybe TRBD1 (5 bases). The CDR3 totals 15 residues. Germline V lookup: CDR1 SGHKS, CDR2 YYEKEE (reference sequence). The V end was cut by 4 bases, the J end by 4 bases, with 18 bases between. The CDR3 nucleotides are TGTGCCAGCAGCCCCGACACAACTGCAGGGTACGAGCAGTACTTC. Its protein product is CASSPDTTAGYEQYF.

The chain uses TRBV4-2 and TRBJ1-2, with D unresolved. Trimming took 0 bases from V and 4 from J, leaving 12 bases between them. The germline V gene encodes CDR1 LGHNA and CDR2 YNFKEQ. This CDR3 is 15 amino acids long. The CDR3 is CASSQDTGRPYGYTF. CDR3 nucleotides: TGTGCCAGCAGCCAAGATACTGGCAGACCCTATGGCTACACCTTC.

The CDR3 DNA reads TGTGCCAGCAGCGACTCAGGGCGGGCGAACTATGGCTACACCTTC. Translating gives CASSDSGRANYGYTF. This chain joins TRBV6-5 and TRBJ1-2, with a weak D call TRBD1 (5 bases). Trimming took off 6 bases at V and 2 bases at J, with 16 bases between the two ends. CDR1 and CDR2 (germline): MNHEY, SVGAGI. This CDR3 has 15 residues.

In nucleotides, the CDR3 is TGCGCCAGCAGCTTGGGTGGCCGGGCGATTATTGACGAGCAGTACTTC. Protein sequence: CASSLGGRAIIDEQYF. The chain joins TRBV5-1 to TRBJ2-7; D uncertain. The germline V and J ends were trimmed by 0 bases and 5 bases, with 18 bases remaining between them. The germline gives CDR1 SGHRS, CDR2 YFSETQ. This CDR3 is 16 amino acids long.

This sequence joins TRBV7-8 and TRBJ1-4, with TRBD1 as a possible D gene (5 bases). From germline, CDR1 is SGHVS and CDR2 FQNEAQ. V lost 1 base, J lost 3 bases, and 6 bases lay in between. This CDR3 spans 14 amino acids. CDR3 residues: CASSLGRANEKLFF. CDR3 DNA: TGTGCCAGCAGCTTAGGCAGGGCTAATGAAAAACTGTTTTTT.

The chain joins TRBV24-1 to TRBJ2-2; D is unclear. Trimming removed 4 bases at V and 3 bases at J, with 14 bases between. This CDR3 is 16 amino acids long. In germline, CDR1 is KGHDR, CDR2 SFDVKD. The CDR3 DNA follows: TGTGCCACCAGTGACCCCAAGGGCGTCCACACCGGGGAGCTGTTTTTT. Its translation is CATSDPKGVHTGELFF.

The chain uses TRBV6-1 and TRBJ1-6; no firm D call. The V and J ends lost 4 bases and 0 bases respectively, with 19 bases between them. There are 19 residues in the CDR3. Germline assignment: CDR1 MNHNS and CDR2 SASEGT. DNA for the CDR3: TGTGCCAGCAGTGGGCCGGATGCGTTCTCCACCTCCTATAATTCACCCCTCCACTTT. Translation: CASSGPDAFSTSYNSPLHF.

The V and J genes are TRBV6-5 and TRBJ2-7; TRBD1 aligns across 9 bases. The CDR3 loop spans 13 amino acids. J gave up 6 bases and V 5 bases, and 5 bases lay outside the gene matches. Looked up from germline, CDR1 is MNHEY and CDR2 is SVGAGI. Here the CDR3 DNA reads TGTGCCAGCAGTCAACAGGGGGCCATCGAGCAGTACTTC. Encoded protein: CASSQQGAIEQYF.

This sequence joins TRBV6-5 and TRBJ2-3; D is undetermined. The CDR3 runs 14 residues. V lost 7 bases and J lost 0, with 11 bases in between. Germline V lookup: CDR1 MNHEY, CDR2 SVGAGI. The CDR3 region has the DNA TGTGCCAGCACCGAGAGAGCTAGCACAGATACGCAGTATTTT. Protein: CASTERASTDTQYF.

This clone is a singleton in its sample. The rearrangement joins TRBV25-1 to TRBJ2-7; TRBD1 might be the D (6 bases). The V and J ends lost 5 bases and 3 bases respectively, with 17 bases between them. CDR3 size: 15 residues. Germline V gene lookup returns CDR1 MGHDK and CDR2 SYGVNS. The CDR3 DNA reads TGTGCCAGCAGTCTTCGCAAGGAAGGGGGCTACGAGCAGTACTTC. Protein: CASSLRKEGGYEQYF.

The chain has TRBV9 and TRBJ1-4, with D possibly matching TRBD1 (6 bases). CDR1 and CDR2 from the germline V gene are SGDLS and YYNGEE. Trimming left V 0 bases short and J 1 base short, with 10 bases between. This CDR3 has 16 amino acids. The CDR3 nucleotides are TGTGCCAGCAGCGTAGAGCCCAGGGGAACTAATGAAAAACTGTTTTTT. Its translation is CASSVEPRGTNEKLFF.

The chain combines TRBV27 with TRBJ1-5, with 9 bases identical to TRBD1. V dropped 5 bases and J dropped 14; count of bases not matched to a gene: 10. The CDR3 is made up of 13 amino acids. Germline V gives CDR1 MNHEY, CDR2 SMNVEV (reference sequence). CDR3 amino acids: CASSPSGQGFKHF. Here the CDR3 DNA reads TGTGCCAGCAGTCCGTCTGGACAGGGGTTTAAGCATTTT.

The J gene is TRBJ1-3, the V gene TRBV3-1 (or the pseudogene TRBV3-2); D is unresolved. Germline CDR1 is LGHDT and CDR2 is YNNKEL (reference sequence). CDR3 length: 15 residues. Trimming removed 4 bases at V and 2 bases at J, with 12 bases between. The CDR3 sequence is CASSLPTGTGNTIYF. Here the CDR3 DNA reads TGTGCCAGCAGCCTCCCAACGGGAACTGGAAACACCATATATTTT.

The J gene is TRBJ2-1, the V gene TRBV6-4; D possibly matches TRBD1 or TRBD2 (6 bases each). The CDR3 has 13 amino acids. Germline CDR1 is MRHNA and CDR2 is SNTAGT. V was pared by 4 bases and J by 7 bases, with 11 bases between. The CDR3 DNA is TGTGCCAGCAGTGGCGGGACACCTAATGAGCAGTTCTTC. Translated, it gives CASSGGTPNEQFF.

The chain is built from TRBV28 and TRBJ1-3; TRBD1 aligns across 7 bases. The length of the CDR3 is 15 residues. The V gene end was trimmed by 2 bases and the J gene end by 1 base; junction bases not matched to a gene: 2. Germline V gene lookup returns CDR1 MDHEN and CDR2 SYDVKM. CDR3 sequence: CASSLGTASGNTIYF. The DNA for the CDR3 is TGTGCCAGCAGTTTAGGGACAGCTTCTGGAAACACCATATATTTT.

This clone was recorded only once. The rearrangement uses TRBV5-6 and TRBJ2-1; D is undetermined. The length of the CDR3 is 13 residues. Germline V lookup: CDR1 SGHDT, CDR2 YYEEEE. Trimming removed 2 bases at V and 7 bases at J, with 10 bases between. The CDR3: CASSFTRWNEQFF. CDR3 coding DNA: TGTGCCAGCAGCTTTACCCGGTGGAATGAGCAGTTCTTC.

This clone appeared a single time. The rearrangement joins TRBV28 to TRBJ2-1; 7 bases map to TRBD2. CDR3 length: 16 amino acids. The germline gives CDR1 MDHEN, CDR2 SYDVKM. V was clipped by 8 bases and J by 2 bases; unmatched bases: 12. This CDR3 reads CASRIPGGGAYNEQFF. The CDR3 coding sequence is TGTGCCAGCCGGATACCCGGGGGAGGGGCCTACAATGAGCAGTTCTTC.

The chain carries TRBV2 and TRBJ2-1, with D possibly matching TRBD2 (5 bases). CDR1 and CDR2 (germline): SNHLY, FYNNEI. The V end lost 7 bases, the J end lost 8 bases, and 24 bases lay between the germline ends. This CDR3 is 16 amino acids long. In nucleotides, the CDR3 is TGTGCCAGCACCCGTCCAGCGGATTACTCTGGATATGAGCAGTTCTTC. Protein product: CASTRPADYSGYEQFF.

The rearrangement links TRBV2 to TRBJ2-1; 7 bases agree with TRBD2. Germline lookup yields CDR1 SNHLY and CDR2 FYNNEI. V was clipped by 3 bases and J by 15 bases; unmatched bases: 11. The CDR3 covers 13 residues. CDR3 coding DNA: TGTGCCAGCAGTGAGGGTTTGGCGGGAGTCCGGTTCTTC. Amino acids: CASSEGLAGVRFF.

This clone was detected once. The rearrangement links TRBV7-9 to TRBJ2-7; 8 nucleotides agree with TRBD2. The trim removed 3 bases at V and 2 bases at J, leaving 3 bases unmatched. This CDR3 is 14 amino acids long. CDR1 is SEHNR and CDR2 is FQNEAQ in the germline V gene (reference sequence). CDR3 protein: CASSFDGGAYEQYF. CDR3 nucleotide sequence: TGTGCCAGCAGCTTCGACGGGGGGGCCTACGAGCAGTACTTC.

CDR3 coding DNA: TGTGCCAGCAGCCCCGGCCTGAGCTCCTATAATTCACCCCTCCACTTT. This gives the protein CASSPGLSSYNSPLHF. The chain joins TRBV9 to TRBJ1-6; D call uncertain. V shed 4 bases and J shed 0 bases, with 11 bases lying between them. Germline values: CDR1 SGDLS, CDR2 YYNGEE. The CDR3 has 16 amino acids.

The chain uses TRBV5-1 and TRBJ1-2, with TRBD1 as a possible D gene (5 bases). This CDR3 spans 13 amino acids. Trimming stripped 3 bases from V and 4 bases from J, with 10 bases between. Germline V CDR1 and CDR2: SGHRS, YFSETQ. CDR3 DNA: TGCGCCAGCAGCTCGGACACACTCTATGGCTACACCTTC. Translating gives CASSSDTLYGYTF.

This chain connects TRBV18 to TRBJ2-1; 8 nucleotides agree with TRBD2. The CDR3 is made up of 17 amino acids. Germline values: CDR1 KGHSH, CDR2 LQKENI. With 2 bases clipped from V and 1 base from J, the junction kept 7 bases outside the gene matches. The CDR3 protein is CASSPASGGGSYNEQFF. The CDR3, as DNA: TGTGCCAGCTCACCAGCCTCCGGCGGGGGGTCCTACAATGAGCAGTTCTTC.

The count of this clone is one. This chain links TRBV3-1 (or the pseudogene TRBV3-2) with TRBJ2-2; tentatively, D is TRBD1 or TRBD2 (5 bases each). Germline loops: CDR1 LGHDT, CDR2 YNNKEL (reference sequence). The CDR3 length is 15 residues. Trimming removed 4 bases at V and 6 bases at J, with 15 bases between. CDR3 residues: CASSLGSGTPGELFF. CDR3 coding DNA: TGTGCCAGCAGCCTAGGTAGTGGGACCCCCGGGGAGCTGTTTTTT.

The chain has TRBV27 and TRBJ1-6; TRBD1 matches 9 bases. The CDR3 spans 17 residues. V lost 4 bases and J lost 0; bases outside the gene matches: 4. From germline, CDR1 is MNHEY and CDR2 SMNVEV (reference sequence). In DNA form, the CDR3 reads TGTGCCAGCAGTTCCGGGACAGGGAGCTCCTATAATTCACCCCTCCACTTT. Its translation: CASSSGTGSSYNSPLHF.

This chain links TRBV10-3 with TRBJ2-7; 8 positions match TRBD1. After removal of 6 bases from V and 2 bases from J, the junction contained 6 bases not matched to a gene. This CDR3 contains 14 residues. Looked up from germline, CDR1 is ENHRY and CDR2 is SYGVKD. The CDR3 DNA reads TGTGCCATCAGCGACAGGGGAGGTGCCTACGAGCAGTACTTC. It specifies CAISDRGGAYEQYF.

The V and J genes are TRBV24-1 and TRBJ1-5; unclear D gene. Germline lookup yields CDR1 KGHDR and CDR2 SFDVKD. This CDR3 has 13 amino acids. Trimming shortened V by 4 bases and J by 4 bases, and 7 bases separated the two germline ends. The chain's CDR3 is CATSDGLNQPQHF. The CDR3 region has the DNA TGTGCCACCAGTGACGGGCTGAATCAGCCCCAGCATTTT.

The chain links TRBV28 to TRBJ1-2, with a weak D call TRBD1 (5 bases). CDR3 length: 15 amino acids. V shed 2 bases and J shed 3 bases, with 13 bases lying between them. Germline V gene data show CDR1 as MDHEN and CDR2 as SYDVKM. The CDR3 DNA is TGTGCCAGCAGTTTACGAGGGACCTTTGACTATGGCTACACCTTC. Translation gives CASSLRGTFDYGYTF.

This clone has a single count. The chain carries TRBV15 and TRBJ1-1; the D is unclear. Germline CDR1 and CDR2: LNHNV and YYDKDF (reference sequence). V was pared by 5 bases and J by 10 bases, with 20 bases between. The CDR3 spans 14 residues. The CDR3 loop is CATSADSRALIAFF. The CDR3 coding sequence is TGTGCCACCAGCGCCGATTCGAGGGCCCTAATAGCTTTCTTT.